Following are 24 T cell receptor beta chains from one sample sequenced in a study of blood T cell repertoires in COVID-19. Profiling relied on immunoSEQ multiplex PCR, and the TCRdb table lists in-frame clones only, not all of them. The data contain roughly 100,000 clones, roughly 84% of them seen just once; the ten biggest clones take up roughly 29%. Sequences were obtained from peripheral blood. The receptors come from a man aged 55 to 70 with acute or convalescent COVID-19.

The chain has TRBV19 and TRBJ2-3, with D possibly being TRBD2 (6 bases). Trimming stripped 5 bases from V and 2 bases from J, with 17 bases between. This CDR3 is built from 16 residues. The germline gives CDR1 LNHDA, CDR2 SQIVND (reference sequence). The CDR3 DNA reads TGTGCCAGTAGTTCTCCCGGGACTCGAGACACAGATACGCAGTATTTT. Translation gives CASSSPGTRDTDTQYF.

The J gene is TRBJ2-1, the V gene TRBV29-1; 9 nucleotides align to TRBD2. J lost 8 bases, V lost 7 bases, and 15 bases had no gene match. CDR1 and CDR2 from the germline V gene are SQVTM and ANQGSEA. The CDR3 runs to 15 residues. CDR3 sequence: CSAGPASGKRDEQFF. CDR3 bases: TGCAGCGCCGGACCGGCTAGCGGGAAAAGGGATGAGCAGTTCTTC.

This chain links TRBV7-2 with TRBJ2-5; D is perhaps TRBD2 (6 bases). Per germline, CDR1 SGHTA and CDR2 FQGNSA. V was shortened by 1 base and J by 1 base, with 16 bases between the two germline ends. The CDR3 loop spans 17 amino acids. This CDR3 reads CASSLVVGGIGQETQYF. In nucleotides, the CDR3 is TGTGCCAGCAGCTTAGTGGTGGGCGGGATAGGCCAAGAGACCCAGTACTTC. The full variable domain, its missing parts supplied by reference TRBV7-2 and TRBJ2-5, is GAGVSQSPSNKVTEKGKDVELRCDPISGHTALYWYRQSLGQGLEFLIYFQGNSAPDKSGLPSDRFSAERTGGSVSTLTIQRTQQEDSAVYLCASSLVVGGIGQETQYFGPGTRLLVL.

V gene TRBV2 combines with J gene TRBJ2-4; D is undetermined. V was pared by 3 bases and J by 2 bases, with 8 bases between. This CDR3 has 14 amino acids. The germline gives CDR1 SNHLY, CDR2 FYNNEI. CDR3 amino acids: CASSDPLTKNIQYF. CDR3 in DNA: TGTGCCAGCAGTGACCCGTTAACCAAAAACATTCAGTACTTC.

The chain links TRBV11-3 to TRBJ2-3; the D gene is possibly TRBD2 (5 bases). From germline, CDR1 is SGHNT and CDR2 YENEEA. V gave up 2 bases and J gave up 4 bases, with 10 bases separating them. The CDR3 contains 14 residues. The DNA of the CDR3 is TGTGCCAGCAGCTTATTTGCGGAGGCAGATACGCAGTATTTT. Its protein is CASSLFAEADTQYF.

The chain links TRBV5-1 to TRBJ2-2; 9 bases map to TRBD1. The CDR3 covers 16 residues. Germline lookup yields CDR1 SGHRS and CDR2 YFSETQ. V lost 5 bases to trimming and J lost 5 bases; unmatched junction nucleotides: 10. CDR3 amino acids: CASRKTQGAFTGELFF. DNA of the CDR3: TGCGCCAGCAGGAAGACACAGGGGGCGTTTACCGGGGAGCTGTTTTTT.

This rearrangement joins TRBV11-2 to TRBJ1-1, with 8 bases fitting TRBD1. The CDR3 totals 13 residues. Looked up from germline, CDR1 is SGHAT and CDR2 is FQNNGV. The trim removed 5 bases at V and 1 base at J, leaving 0 bases unmatched. The CDR3 here is CASSGQGNTEAFF. CDR3 coding DNA: TGTGCCAGCAGCGGACAGGGGAACACTGAAGCTTTCTTT.

The rearrangement links TRBV6-1 to TRBJ1-1; D perhaps matches TRBD1 (5 bases). Germline V gene lookup returns CDR1 MNHNS and CDR2 SASEGT. The CDR3 spans 14 residues. Trimming took off 2 bases at V and 4 bases at J, with 11 bases between the two ends. The CDR3 loop reads CASSESQVITEAFF. The CDR3 DNA reads TGTGCCAGCAGTGAATCACAGGTTATCACTGAAGCTTTCTTT.

The chain carries TRBV14 and TRBJ2-1, with 10 bases lining up with TRBD2. The germline V gene has CDR1 SGHDN and CDR2 FVKESK. The CDR3 has 18 residues. V shed 4 bases, J shed 7 bases, and the junction held 16 bases outside the gene matches. CDR3 amino acids: CASSPTGFFPSGSNEQFF. The CDR3 coding sequence is TGTGCCAGCAGCCCCACAGGGTTTTTCCCTAGCGGGAGTAATGAGCAGTTCTTC. The variable domain in full, completed from reference TRBV14 and TRBJ2-1, reads EAGVTQFPSHSVIEKGQTVTLRCDPISGHDNLYWYRRVMGKEIKFLLHFVKESKQDESGMPNNRFLAERTGGTYSTLKVQPAELEDSGVYFCASSPTGFFPSGSNEQFFGPGTRLTVL.

The V call is TRBV14, the J call TRBJ2-7; 7 nucleotides agree with TRBD2. V lost 0 bases, J lost 6 bases, and 14 bases stayed unmatched. Germline V CDR1 and CDR2: SGHDN, FVKESK. The CDR3 has 17 amino acids. The CDR3 protein is CASSQDFRREKGREQYV. The CDR3 bases are TGTGCCAGCAGCCAAGATTTTCGGCGGGAGAAGGGGCGCGAGCAGTACGTC.

The chain carries TRBV5-5 and TRBJ1-1; no firm D call. This CDR3 is built from 14 residues. V lost 1 base, J lost 0 bases, and 7 bases lay in between. Germline values: CDR1 SGHKS, CDR2 YYEKEE (reference sequence). CDR3 residues: CASSLNGMNTEAFF. The CDR3 DNA reads as TGTGCCAGCAGCTTGAACGGGATGAACACTGAAGCTTTCTTT.

The chain combines TRBV5-5 with TRBJ2-1, with D unresolved. Trimming left V 2 bases short and J 0 bases short, with 12 bases between. The germline CDR1 and CDR2 sequences are SGHKS and YYEKEE (reference sequence). The CDR3 runs 16 residues. The CDR3 reads CASSFSQLSSYNEQFF. CDR3 DNA: TGTGCCAGCAGCTTCTCCCAACTCTCCTCCTACAATGAGCAGTTCTTC.

The genes are TRBV5-1 and TRBJ2-2; TRBD1 agrees at 8 bases. After removal of 0 bases from V and 7 bases from J, the junction contained 14 bases not matched to a gene. This CDR3 is 18 amino acids long. Germline CDR1 and CDR2: SGHRS and YFSETQ. CDR3 sequence (DNA): TGCGCCAGCAGCTTGGATCCTTCGAGGACAGGGTTGGTCGGGGAGCTGTTTTTT. Protein: CASSLDPSRTGLVGELFF. The full variable domain, in which reference TRBV5-1 and TRBJ2-2 provide the parts outside the CDR3, is KAGVTQTPRYLIKTRGQQVTLSCSPISGHRSVSWYQQTPGQGLQFLFEYFSETQRNKGNFPGRFSGRQFSNSRSEMNVSTLELGDSALYLCASSLDPSRTGLVGELFFGEGSRLTVL.

The genes are TRBV5-5 and TRBJ1-3, with a possible D match to TRBD1 (5 bases). This CDR3 is 15 amino acids long. V was shortened by 4 bases and J by 2 bases, with 13 bases between the two germline ends. CDR1 and CDR2 from the germline V gene are SGHKS and YYEKEE (reference sequence). DNA for the CDR3: TGTGCCAGCAGCGGGCAGGGCTTGCCTGGAAACACCATATATTTT. As protein: CASSGQGLPGNTIYF.

The chain couples TRBV19 to TRBJ1-5, with 8 bases identical to TRBD1. The germline V gene encodes CDR1 LNHDA and CDR2 SQIVND (reference sequence). This CDR3 has 17 residues. The V gene end was trimmed by 5 bases and the J gene end by 0 bases; junction bases not matched to a gene: 9. The CDR3 reads CASSPRTGTHSNQPQHF. The CDR3 DNA follows: TGTGCCAGTAGTCCCCGGACAGGGACACATAGCAATCAGCCCCAGCATTTT.

The chain couples TRBV5-1 to TRBJ2-1; 9 bases are a match to TRBD1. The CDR3 contains 15 residues. Germline lookup yields CDR1 SGHRS and CDR2 YFSETQ. Unmatched junction bases numbered 4, after V lost 1 base and J lost 5 bases. The CDR3 protein is CASSLWDRVNNEQFF. CDR3 in DNA: TGCGCCAGCAGCTTGTGGGACAGGGTAAACAATGAGCAGTTCTTC.

The chain uses TRBV4-1 and TRBJ1-6; D is possibly TRBD1 (5 bases). Germline V lookup: CDR1 MGHRA, CDR2 YSYEKL. Trimming removed 6 bases from V and 10 bases from J, with 19 bases in between. This CDR3 is built from 15 residues. This chain's CDR3 is CASRNRAGVGSPLHF. In nucleotides, the CDR3 is TGCGCCAGCAGAAACAGAGCGGGGGTTGGCTCACCCCTCCACTTT.

This chain uses TRBV5-1 with TRBJ2-3; the match to TRBD2 covers 10 bases. This CDR3 spans 16 amino acids. CDR1 is SGHRS, CDR2 YFSETQ, per germline. The junction had 5 bases not matched to a gene; V was cut back by 0 bases and J by 4 bases. The CDR3 DNA reads as TGCGCCAGCAGCTTGGGCGGGCTAGCGGGAGCAGATACGCAGTATTTT. Encoded protein: CASSLGGLAGADTQYF.

This sequence joins TRBV6-1 and TRBJ2-7; D is possibly TRBD1 (6 bases). Looked up from germline, CDR1 is MNHNS and CDR2 is SASEGT. CDR3 length: 13 amino acids. The V gene lost 2 bases and the J gene lost 11 bases, with 16 bases spanning the gap. The CDR3 DNA follows: TGTGCCAGCAGTGAACTGGGACAAGTTCCTGAGTACTTC. Its translation: CASSELGQVPEYF.

CDR3 sequence (DNA): TGTGCCAGCAGCCAAGATTTGGCTAGCGGGAGGGTCAATGAGCAGTTCTTC. Protein sequence: CASSQDLASGRVNEQFF. The chain links TRBV3-1 (or the pseudogene TRBV3-2) to TRBJ2-1, with 12 bases matching TRBD2. V gave up 0 bases and J gave up 6 bases; unmatched junction bases: 6. This CDR3 has 17 amino acids. In germline, CDR1 is LGHDT, CDR2 YNNKEL (reference sequence).

V and J are TRBV27 and TRBJ1-6; D remains ambiguous. V was cut by 3 bases and J by 7 bases, with 10 bases left in between. Germline lookup yields CDR1 MNHEY and CDR2 SMNVEV (reference sequence). CDR3 length: 14 amino acids. The CDR3, as DNA: TGTGCCAGCAGTTTCCTCGAGAGCAATTCACCCCTCCACTTT. It codes for CASSFLESNSPLHF.

The chain has TRBV7-9 and TRBJ1-1; D unclear. The V end was cut by 6 bases, the J end by 7 bases, with 12 bases between. Germline V gene data show CDR1 as SEHNR and CDR2 as FQNEAQ (reference sequence). The CDR3 consists of 12 residues. CDR3 bases: TGTGCCAGCAGTGTTGAGGGCTATGAAGCTTTCTTT. Translating it yields CASSVEGYEAFF. Complete variable domain (other parts from reference TRBV7-9 and TRBJ1-1): DTGVSQNPRHKITKRGQNVTFRCDPISEHNRLYWYRQTLGQGPEFLTYFQNEAQLEKSRLLSDRFSAERPKGSFSTLEIQRTEQGDSAMYLCASSVEGYEAFFGQGTRLTVV.

The rearrangement joins TRBV6-2 or TRBV6-3 to TRBJ2-3; D is possibly TRBD1 (5 bases). The CDR3 runs 16 residues. V was trimmed by 0 bases and J by 0 bases, leaving 10 bases between them. CDR1 is MNHEY, CDR2 SVGEGT, per germline. The CDR3 DNA follows: TGTGCCAGCAGTTACTCCCGTGGGGCTAGCACAGATACGCAGTATTTT. It specifies CASSYSRGASTDTQYF.

The chain joins TRBV28 to TRBJ2-3; D is possibly TRBD2 (6 bases). There are 16 residues in the CDR3. Per the germline V gene, CDR1 is MDHEN and CDR2 is SYDVKM. V shed 5 bases and J shed 3 bases, with 18 bases lying between them. CDR3 bases: TGTGCCAGCAGTAAGCCGATAGCGGCAGGGACAGATACGCAGTATTTT. Protein product: CASSKPIAAGTDTQYF. The whole variable domain, filled in from reference TRBV28 and TRBJ2-3, reads DVKVTQSSRYLVKRTGEKVFLECVQDMDHENMFWYRQDPGLGLRLIYFSYDVKMKEKGDIPEGYSVSREKKERFSLILESASTNQTSMYLCASSKPIAAGTDTQYFGPGTRLTVL.